These T cell receptor beta chains were read from a single sample in a study of blood T cell repertoires in COVID-19. Some clones are missing from TCRdb's copy, which holds only in-frame ones; the method was immunoSEQ multiplex PCR. Here the sample spans 200,000 to 250,000 clones, just under 90% being singletons. Sequenced input: peripheral blood. The origin of the receptors is a man aged 25 to 40 with COVID-19, enrolled during active disease. The conserved cysteine and the conserved F or W are not part of the CDR3 here. The order of the fields is J gene, V gene, CDR3 protein.

>TRBJ1-6|TRBV19
ASSMGQGIYSPLH
>TRBJ1-1|TRBV18
ASSPPNRGDTEAF
>TRBJ2-1|TRBV30
AWTWGGSPNEQF
>TRBJ1-2|TRBV7-3
ASSLNRGSLTYGYT
>TRBJ1-3|TRBV10-3
AISDPGQGSGNTIY
>TRBJ1-1|TRBV7-2
ASSREMNTEAF
>TRBJ1-2|TRBV5-1
ASSLGGMQQGWNGYT
>TRBJ2-6|TRBV6-2/TRBV6-3
ASSYSGANVLT
>TRBJ2-3|TRBV7-8
ASSLAVRTSVTDTDTQY
>TRBJ2-2|TRBV19
ASSIPPSGTHTGELF
>TRBJ2-1|TRBV7-3
ASSLVGGSSYNEQF
>TRBJ1-6|TRBV7-2
ASSFQGGVYNSPLH
>TRBJ2-2|TRBV9
ASSPSGAPSNTGELF
>TRBJ2-3|TRBV27
ASSLNGVALGTQY
>TRBJ2-7|TRBV7-8
ASSFPAGGHEQY
>TRBJ1-2|TRBV6-6
ASSSGRGGSTNGYT
>TRBJ1-5|TRBV14
ASSQGGYQPQH
>TRBJ1-1|TRBV2
ASRQLENTEAF
>TRBJ1-3|TRBV19
ASVSDRAHPYSGNTIY
>TRBJ1-4|TRBV18
ASSPPPGIVPNEKLF
>TRBJ2-1|TRBV4-1
ASRGLAGGHQF
>TRBJ1-1|TRBV5-1
ASSFQAQNTEAF
>TRBJ2-1|TRBV19
ASSIDPPGLAGPSSYNEQF
>TRBJ1-4|TRBV25-1
ASNPGRGTVNEKLF
>TRBJ2-1|TRBV19
ASSSYTGQGYNEQF
>TRBJ2-3|TRBV6-4
ASSPGVGQNTDTQY
>TRBJ2-7|TRBV18
ASSPASGGKYEQY
>TRBJ2-1|TRBV12-3/TRBV12-4
ASSFGGYNEQF
>TRBJ2-7|TRBV3-1/TRBV3-2
ASSRPLRGRIYEQY
>TRBJ2-1|TRBV18
ASSPMGGALYNEQF
>TRBJ1-2|TRBV19
AIRDRADYGYT
>TRBJ2-7|TRBV28
ASSPGTGFYEQY